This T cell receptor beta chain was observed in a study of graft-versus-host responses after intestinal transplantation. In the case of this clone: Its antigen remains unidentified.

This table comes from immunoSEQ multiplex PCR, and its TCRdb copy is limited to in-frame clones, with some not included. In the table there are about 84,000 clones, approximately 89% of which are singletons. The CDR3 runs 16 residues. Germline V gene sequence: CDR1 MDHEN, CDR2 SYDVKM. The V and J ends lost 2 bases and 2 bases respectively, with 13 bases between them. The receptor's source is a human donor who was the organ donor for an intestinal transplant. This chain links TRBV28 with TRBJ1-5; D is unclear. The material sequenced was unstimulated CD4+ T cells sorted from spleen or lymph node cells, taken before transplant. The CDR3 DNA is TGTGCCAGCAGTTTAGGAAGCAGGCGTGGCAATCAGCCCCAGCATTTT. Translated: CASSLGSRRGNQPQHF. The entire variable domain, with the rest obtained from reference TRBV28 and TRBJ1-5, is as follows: DVKVTQSSRYLVKRTGEKVFLECVQDMDHENMFWYRQDPGLGLRLIYFSYDVKMKEKGDIPEGYSVSREKKERFSLILESASTNQTSMYLCASSLGSRRGNQPQHFGDGTRLSIL.